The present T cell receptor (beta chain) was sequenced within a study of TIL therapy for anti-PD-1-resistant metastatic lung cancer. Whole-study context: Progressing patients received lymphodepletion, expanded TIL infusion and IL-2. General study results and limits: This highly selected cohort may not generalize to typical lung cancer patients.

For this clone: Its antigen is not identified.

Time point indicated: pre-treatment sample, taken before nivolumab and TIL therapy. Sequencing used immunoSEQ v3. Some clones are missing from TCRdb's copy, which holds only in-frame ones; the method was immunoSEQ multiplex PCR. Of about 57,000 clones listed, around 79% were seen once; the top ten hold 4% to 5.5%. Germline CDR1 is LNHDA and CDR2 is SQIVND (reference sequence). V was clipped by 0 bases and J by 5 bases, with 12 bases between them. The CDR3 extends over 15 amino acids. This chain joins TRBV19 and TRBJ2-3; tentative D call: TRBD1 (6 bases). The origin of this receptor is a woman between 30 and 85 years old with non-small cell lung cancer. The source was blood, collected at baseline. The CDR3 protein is CASSIDRGVEDTQYF. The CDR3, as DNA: TGTGCCAGTAGTATAGACAGGGGCGTTGAAGATACGCAGTATTTT.